The 6 T cell receptor beta chains in this list originate from one sample, sequenced in a study of beta chain features in type 1 diabetes (dated by TCRdb to the late 2010s). Points the paper makes about the study in general: Type 1 diabetes patients showed a moderate but significant shortening of TCRB CDR3 length in all four CD4+ subsets.

The library was prepared using the immunoSEQ multiplex PCR assay. The entire amount of isolated RNA was reverse transcribed using the High Capacity cDNA Reverse Transcription Kit, so the sequenced TCRB transcripts were expressed ones. What TCRdb holds here is the immuneACCESS table cut down to in-frame rearrangements. Part of the clones is not present; checked against another copy, under half of the missing clones reflect an unresolved V gene, and the others are unexplained. The sample includes about 150,000 clones, with 9% to 10% observed a single time. 0.7% of the sample is taken by the ten largest. What these receptors recognize is not known. Sequencing used central memory CD4+ T cells from blood. These receptor sequences come from a woman aged 25 to 39 with type 1 diabetes.

The rearrangement links TRBV7-2 to TRBJ1-5; D perhaps matches TRBD1 (5 bases). CDR1 is SGHTA and CDR2 is FQGNSA in the germline V gene. The CDR3 sequence is 14 residues long. Trimming cost V 5 bases and J 5 bases, with 13 bases left between them. The CDR3, as DNA: TGTGCCAGCAGCCTGGACATCAGGGATCAGCCCCAGCATTTT. Its protein product is CASSLDIRDQPQHF.

CDR3 in amino acids: CASSGTGNQPQHF. The CDR3 bases are TGTGCCAGCAGTGGTACGGGGAATCAGCCCCAGCATTTT. The chain links TRBV2 to TRBJ1-5; the D is unclear. V was clipped by 4 bases and J by 4 bases, with 8 bases between them. The CDR3 sequence is 13 residues long. CDR1 SNHLY and CDR2 FYNNEI come from the germline V gene. The entire variable domain, with the rest obtained from reference TRBV2 and TRBJ1-5, is as follows: EPEVTQTPSHQVTQMGQEVILRCVPISNHLYFYWYRQILGQKVEFLVSFYNNEISEKSEIFDDQFSVERPDGSNFTLKIRSTKLEDSAMYFCASSGTGNQPQHFGDGTRLSIL.

This clone was picked up a small number of times. V is TRBV11-1 and J is TRBJ2-3, with TRBD1 identical over 7 bases. The CDR3 contains 14 residues. The J segment lost 2 bases and the V segment lost 5 bases, leaving 4 bases of the junction unmatched. From germline, CDR1 is SGHAT and CDR2 FQDESV (reference sequence). CDR3 in amino acids: CASSIGQDTDTQYF. Here the CDR3 DNA reads TGTGCCAGCAGCATCGGACAGGACACAGATACGCAGTATTTT.

In this sample, this clone turned up many times. This chain joins TRBV5-4 and TRBJ2-2; 9 bases are shared with TRBD1. This CDR3 has 15 amino acids. After removal of 4 bases from V and 5 bases from J, the junction contained 6 bases not matched to a gene. Germline V gene lookup returns CDR1 SGHNT and CDR2 YYREEE (reference sequence). The CDR3 nucleotides are TGTGCCAGCAGCGAAGGACAGGGGCAAACCGGGGAGCTGTTTTTT. It is translated as CASSEGQGQTGELFF.

The chain combines TRBV29-1 with TRBJ2-2; 9 nucleotides align to TRBD1. The germline V gene encodes CDR1 SQVTM and CDR2 ANQGSEA. This CDR3 has 14 residues. V shed 8 bases and J 5 bases; nucleotides not matched to a gene: 9. In DNA form, the CDR3 reads TGCAGCATACGACCACAGGGGGCTACCGGGGAGCTGTTTTTT. Protein product: CSIRPQGATGELFF.

The genes are TRBV5-1 and TRBJ1-2; 9 nucleotides agree with TRBD1. Germline CDR1 is SGHRS and CDR2 is YFSETQ. The junction had 8 bases not matched to a gene; V was cut back by 4 bases and J by 4 bases. This CDR3 comprises 15 residues. The CDR3 bases are TGCGCCAGCAGCACCTCACAGGGGGCCGGCTATGGCTACACCTTC. Translated: CASSTSQGAGYGYTF.